A selection of T cell receptor beta chains follows, all from one sample in a study of graft-versus-host responses after intestinal transplantation. The data were produced by immunoSEQ multiplex PCR, yet TCRdb's version contains in-frame clones alone and is incomplete. Of around 12,000 clones in the sample, 93% were seen once. Specimen: PBMCs, collected about 37 months after intestinal transplantation. The receptors shown here come from a human patient who received an intestinal transplant, so some T cells may come from the graft donor. Each CDR3 is given with its conserved first and last residue. A D gene is named only where the DNA matches it firmly. Clone size, where shown, is once, few, many, or a class for clones that have expanded.

D gene	V gene	J gene	clone size	CDR3 DNA	CDR3 protein
TRBD2	TRBV7-8	TRBJ2-5	once	TGTGCCAGCAGCATACTAGCGGGGGTTAACCAAGAGACCCAGTACTTC	CASSILAGVNQETQYF
NA	TRBV6-5	TRBJ1-3	NA	TGTGCCAGCAGTCCAGGGGAGTTAGGTGGAAACACCATATATTTT	CASSPGELGGNTIYF
NA	TRBV9	TRBJ2-7	NA	TGTGCCAGCAGCGTAGCGAGGGGCTCCTACGAGCAGTACTTC	CASSVARGSYEQYF
NA	TRBV10-3	TRBJ1-6	NA	TGTGCCATCACACCCAGAGATGATTCACCCCTCCACTTT	CAITPRDDSPLHF
NA	TRBV5-1	TRBJ1-2	NA	TGCGCCAGCAGCTTGGCCCAGGGCTATGGCTACACCTTC	CASSLAQGYGYTF
NA	TRBV10-3	TRBJ1-3	NA	TGTGCCATCAGTGCGGACTCTGGAAACACCATATATTTT	CAISADSGNTIYF
NA	TRBV13	TRBJ2-1	NA	TGTGCCACCGAAACAGGCTACAATGAGCAGTTCTTC	CATETGYNEQFF
NA	TRBV19	TRBJ2-1	NA	TGTGCCAGTAGTATAGATCGGCTGGCAGGTGAGCAGTTCTTC	CASSIDRLAGEQFF
NA	TRBV7-6	TRBJ1-6	NA	TGTGCCAGCAGCTCTCGAGATTCACCCCTCCACTTT	CASSSRDSPLHF
NA	TRBV10-3	TRBJ2-1	NA	TGTGCCATCACTAACCCCTACAATGAGCAGTTCTTC	CAITNPYNEQFF
NA	TRBV6-1	TRBJ1-5	NA	TGTGCCAGCTGGCCCCACAGGGTGTCGGGTCAGCCCCAGCATTTT	CASWPHRVSGQPQHF
TRBD1	TRBV6-5	TRBJ1-6	NA	TGTGCCAGCAGCAAGGGGGCGACTCTAGCCCTCCACTTT	CASSKGATLALHF
NA	TRBV18	TRBJ2-3	NA	TGTGCCAGCTCACCATTGATTGCGGGGGCCGCCGGGGATACGCAGTATTTT	CASSPLIAGAAGDTQYF
TRBD1	TRBV9	TRBJ2-5	once	TGTGCCAGCAGCGCTATTCCGGACAGGGTTGGAGAGACCCAGTACTTC	CASSAIPDRVGETQYF
TRBD1	TRBV6-1	TRBJ2-2	NA	TGTGCCAGCAGGACAGGGGACACCGGGGAGCTGTTTTTT	CASRTGDTGELFF
NA	TRBV10-1	TRBJ1-3	NA	TGCGCCAGCAGTGAAGGGGGCTCTGGAAACACCATATATTTT	CASSEGGSGNTIYF
NA	TRBV7-2	TRBJ2-5	NA	TGTGCCAGCAGCTTTCTTAGCGTGGAGACCCAGTACTTC	CASSFLSVETQYF
NA	TRBV29-1	TRBJ1-2	NA	TGCAGCGTTGCAGGGACCGCTCGTCATGACTATGGCTACACCTTC	CSVAGTARHDYGYTF
TRBD1	TRBV6-5	TRBJ1-2	NA	TGTGCCAGCAGCTCTCCGACAGGGAACTATGGCTACACCTTC	CASSSPTGNYGYTF
TRBD2	TRBV27	TRBJ2-2	NA	TGTGCCAGCCGCTTGCGGGGGGCGAACACCGGGGAGCTGTTTTTT	CASRLRGANTGELFF
NA	TRBV7-3	TRBJ2-5	NA	TGTGCCAGCAGCTTAACCAACCAAGAGACCCAGTACTTC	CASSLTNQETQYF
NA	TRBV4-1	TRBJ2-3	NA	TGCGCCAGCAGCCAGCTGGGAGGGGGGGATACGCAGTATTTT	CASSQLGGGDTQYF
NA	TRBV27	TRBJ2-2	NA	TGTGCCAGCAGTTTGGCAGGATCGGTGGAAACCGGGGAGCTGTTTTTT	CASSLAGSVETGELFF
TRBD2	TRBV2	TRBJ2-1	once	TGTGCCAGCAGTGGTCTAGCGGGGGAGTTCTTC	CASSGLAGEFF
NA	TRBV5-8	TRBJ1-2	NA	TGTGCCAGCAGCCTTCCCCCGGGGGTACTCTATGGCTACACCTTC	CASSLPPGVLYGYTF
TRBD1	TRBV6-5	TRBJ1-2	NA	TGTGCCAGCAGCCGGGACAGAAACTATGGCTACACCTTC	CASSRDRNYGYTF
TRBD1	TRBV9	TRBJ2-3	NA	TGTGCCAGCGATCGGGACAGGGGTGCCACAGATACGCAGTATTTT	CASDRDRGATDTQYF
NA	TRBV4-1	TRBJ2-3	NA	TGCGCCAGCAGCCCCTGGAGCCTCACAGATACGCAGTATTTT	CASSPWSLTDTQYF